The following is a TCR beta chain sequence with its context. The antigen remains undetermined. J lost 3 bases, V lost 5 bases, and 8 bases had no gene match. CDR3 size: 16 residues. The germline V gene has CDR1 SEHNR and CDR2 FQNEAQ (reference sequence). Treatment defined: AdE1-LMPpoly-expanded autologous EBV-specific T-cell therapy followed by anti-PD-1 nivolumab. Some clones are missing from TCRdb's copy, which holds only in-frame ones; the method was immunoSEQ multiplex PCR. This table holds about 22,000 clones, 70% to 85% found once. The data originate from a study of EBV T-cell therapy then PD-1 blockade in nasopharyngeal carcinoma.

The source of this sequence is a man aged 40-50 years with nasopharyngeal carcinoma. This sequence joins TRBV7-9 and TRBJ2-2; TRBD1 matches 8 bases. The specimen was CD8+ T cells from blood, collected at day -245 from a patient whose treatment included autologous EBV-specific T cells and nivolumab. CDR3 in DNA: TGTGCCAGCAGCGTAGACAGGGGAGAGGACACCGGGGAGCTGTTTTTT. Translated: CASSVDRGEDTGELFF.